These 5 T cell receptor beta chains were sequenced from one sample in a study of blood T cell repertoires in COVID-19. Only in-frame clones appear in the TCRdb table, and some are missing; sequencing was by immunoSEQ multiplex PCR. The table records approximately 250,000 clones, 90% of them present only once. What was sequenced was PBMCs or T cells enriched from blood (not recorded which). Every receptor here comes from a woman in her 30s with acute COVID-19.

To note about this clone: Other DNA sequences within the sample encode an identical CDR3. The genes are TRBV28 and TRBJ1-3; 7 bases map to TRBD1. V gave up 3 bases and J gave up 4 bases; unmatched junction bases: 0. Germline loops: CDR1 MDHEN, CDR2 SYDVKM. The length of the CDR3 is 13 residues. The CDR3 DNA reads TGTGCCAGCAGTTTGACAGGGGGAAACACCATATATTTT. The encoded protein is CASSLTGGNTIYF.

Only a few counts were recorded for this clone. V usage is TRBV30 and J usage is TRBJ2-7, with TRBD2 identical over 9 bases. After removal of 5 bases from V and 5 bases from J, the junction contained 4 bases not matched to a gene. Germline V gives CDR1 GTSNPN, CDR2 SVGIG (reference sequence). The CDR3 runs to 12 residues. CDR3 sequence reads: CAWYLAGNEQYF. The CDR3 region has the DNA TGTGCCTGGTACCTAGCGGGGAACGAGCAGTACTTC.

The chain combines TRBV19 with TRBJ1-5; TRBD1 matches at 7 bases. The germline V gene has CDR1 LNHDA and CDR2 SQIVND (reference sequence). V lost 3 bases to trimming and J lost 2 bases; unmatched junction nucleotides: 7. The CDR3 is 16 amino acids. This chain's CDR3 is CASSMGFTGGNQPQHF. The CDR3 coding sequence is TGTGCCAGTAGTATGGGCTTTACAGGGGGCAATCAGCCCCAGCATTTT.

The CDR3 is CASSQRGTSGSPGGIQYF. As DNA, the CDR3 is TGTGCCAGCAGCCAAAGAGGGACTAGCGGGAGCCCGGGGGGCATTCAGTACTTC. V usage is TRBV3-1 (or the pseudogene TRBV3-2) and J usage is TRBJ2-4; the match to TRBD2 covers 14 bases. The germline gives CDR1 LGHDT, CDR2 YNNKEL (reference sequence). The CDR3 has 18 amino acids. Germline trimming cut 2 bases from V and 9 bases from J; bases unmatched to any gene: 12.

V gene TRBV10-3 combines with J gene TRBJ1-4, with D possibly TRBD1 on 6 matching bases. The CDR3 has 16 amino acids. CDR1 and CDR2 from the germline V gene are ENHRY and SYGVKD. V was clipped by 2 bases and J by 13 bases, with 23 bases between them. The CDR3 sequence is CAISEGSVDSPLRLFF. CDR3 DNA: TGTGCCATCAGTGAGGGAAGTGTGGACAGTCCCCTGAGACTGTTTTTT.